What follows are 4 T cell receptor beta chains derived from one specimen sequenced in a study of blood T cell repertoires in COVID-19. The method was immunoSEQ multiplex PCR; TCRdb's version includes in-frame clones alone and lacks a portion of them. In the table there are fewer than 350,000 clones, 85% to 90% of which are singletons. Specimen: peripheral blood. The receptors here all came from a man in his forties with acute or convalescent COVID-19.

The V call is TRBV13, the J call TRBJ1-2, with 7 nucleotides matching TRBD1. The CDR3 spans 16 residues. V dropped 5 bases and J dropped 4; count of bases not matched to a gene: 13. The V gene's germline CDR1 is PRHDT and CDR2 FYEKMQ (reference sequence). The CDR3 reads CASSPGRGGERYGYTF. As DNA, the CDR3 is TGTGCCAGCAGCCCGGGGAGAGGGGGCGAACGCTATGGCTACACCTTC.

This clone was counted only a few times. V is TRBV11-2 and J is TRBJ2-3; D is uncertain. Germline CDR1 SGHAT, CDR2 FQNNGV. V shed 2 bases and J shed 0 bases, with 6 bases lying between them. The CDR3 totals 14 residues. The CDR3 is CASSLSRSTDTQYF. Here the CDR3 DNA reads TGTGCCAGCAGCTTAAGCCGTAGCACAGATACGCAGTATTTT. The whole variable domain, remainder taken from reference TRBV11-2 and TRBJ2-3, is EAGVAQSPRYKIIEKRQSVAFWCNPISGHATLYWYQQILGQGPKLLIQFQNNGVVDDSQLPKDRFSAERLKGVDSTLKIQPAKLEDSAVYLCASSLSRSTDTQYFGPGTRLTVL.

The V gene is TRBV30, the J gene TRBJ1-5; TRBD1 aligns across 8 bases. Trimming took 2 bases from V and 7 from J; bases not matched to a gene: 4. Germline-derived CDR1 and CDR2 are GTSNPN and SVGIG (reference sequence). The CDR3 runs to 13 residues. The CDR3 region is CAWSLDRGQPQHF. CDR3 in DNA: TGTGCCTGGAGTTTAGACAGGGGCCAGCCCCAGCATTTT.

This clone appeared a few times. This sequence joins TRBV7-2 and TRBJ2-3; 7 nucleotides agree with TRBD1. Germline V gene lookup returns CDR1 SGHTA and CDR2 FQGNSA. The V gene end was trimmed by 4 bases and the J gene end by 5 bases; junction bases not matched to a gene: 9. The CDR3 spans 15 residues. The CDR3 reads CASSWQGGGKDTQYF. The CDR3 DNA sequence: TGTGCCAGCAGCTGGCAAGGGGGCGGAAAAGATACGCAGTATTTT.